This T cell receptor beta chain originates from a study of response to subunit inactivated influenza vaccine (dated 2018 in TCRdb). Broadly, across the study: Deep quantitative T cell receptor repertoire profiling was used in the study to track responses to a trivalent subunit inactivated influenza vaccine.

Via the germline V gene, CDR1 is KGHDR and CDR2 SFDVKD. V is clipped by 3 bases and J by 6 bases, and the sequence between their germline boundaries is 15 bases long. The CDR3 numbers 15 residues from cysteine through phenylalanine. Here the CDR3 DNA is all that survives: 45 bases in frame from base 1. Libraries were made using RT-PCR. The run used an Illumina HiSeq 2500. TCRdb trimmed public reads at Q25 via fastp, called clones via MiXCR and kept in-frame beta chains. Identical CDR3 proteins give one entry, which carries the most common genes and DNA. The sample table lists some 800,000 distinct CDR3 sequences, around 20% of them with a count of one. The ten largest clones capture about a tenth of the sample. In its sample, this clonotype was seen a few times. Its antigen is still unknown. Base qualities are not at hand, and no much larger clone is one base apart. The study at large found these results: The authors proposed that each seasonal influenza vaccination may bring in only a limited number of new T cells.

The TCR comes from a man between 50 and 59 years old who received an inactivated influenza vaccine. Donor details come from another sample of the same person, matched by shared clones. The source material was PBMCs from blood, sampled about 5 days after vaccination. The sequence links TRBV24-1 to TRBJ2-3; the D assignment is uncertain and may be TRBD1 or TRBD2, with 5 bases supporting each. The nucleotides are TGTGCCACCAGTGATGTGGGACCGATCCCCGATACGCAGTATTTT. It specifies CATSDVGPIPDTQYF.